This is a list of T cell receptor beta chains from one sample in a study of regulatory T cells in long-lasting Graves disease. TCRdb processed the multiplex PCR reads anew with MiXCR; each CDR3 protein has one entry. The sample carries hundreds of thousands of distinct CDR3 sequences, around 20% recorded once. Sample: peripheral blood mononuclear cells (PBMCs), taken when the disease was refractory, from a patient treated with antithyroid drugs. The receptors come from a female donor with Graves disease. The CDR3 runs from the conserved cysteine through the conserved F or W. D genes are given only for firm matches. Clone sizes are given selectively: once, few, many, or a class where the clone is expanded.

abundance	d_gene	len	v_gene	j_gene	CDR3aa	CDR3nt
NA	TRBD1	15	TRBV28	TRBJ2-2	CASSLRQGATGELFF	TGTGCCAGCAGTTTGCGTCAGGGGGCAACCGGGGAGCTGTTTTTT
once	NA	12	TRBV11-2	TRBJ2-1	CASSLGHNEQFF	TGTGCCAGCAGCTTGGGACACAATGAGCAGTTCTTC
many	NA	9	TRBV6-1	TRBJ2-7	CASGNEQYF	TGTGCCAGCGGAAACGAGCAGTACTTC
many	NA	17	TRBV15	TRBJ1-2	CATSRDLSGGVLYGYTF	TGTGCCACCAGCAGAGATTTGAGTGGAGGGGTGCTCTATGGCTACACCTTC
few	NA	13	TRBV20-1	TRBJ2-5	CSARFRFEETQYF	TGCAGTGCTAGATTTCGGTTTGAAGAGACCCAGTACTTC
NA	NA	15	TRBV20-1	TRBJ2-7	CSARDDRGGPYEQYF	TGCAGTGCTAGAGACGACAGGGGAGGGCCCTACGAGCAGTACTTC
few	NA	14	TRBV7-9	TRBJ1-1	CASSFQSGVTEAFF	TGTGCCAGCAGCTTTCAGTCTGGGGTCACTGAAGCTTTCTTT
many	NA	14	TRBV20-1	TRBJ1-4	CSAEARLGNEKLFF	TGCAGTGCGGAGGCCCGATTAGGCAATGAAAAACTGTTTTTT
NA	TRBD1	13	TRBV30	TRBJ2-2	CAWRMTGTGELFF	TGTGCCTGGAGGATGACAGGGACCGGGGAGCTGTTTTTT
NA	NA	15	TRBV4-2	TRBJ2-3	CASSQDPTGTDTQYF	TGTGCCAGCAGCCAAGATCCGACCGGCACAGATACGCAGTATTTT
many	NA	14	TRBV27	TRBJ2-7	CATSLGRSSYEQYF	TGTGCCACATCGTTGGGCAGGTCATCCTACGAGCAGTACTTC
few	NA	15	TRBV6-1	TRBJ1-6	CASSDISLIGSPLHF	TGTGCCAGCAGTGATATCAGCCTAATTGGTTCACCCCTCCACTTT
NA	TRBD2	15	TRBV12-3/TRBV12-4	TRBJ2-2	CASSSLAGYTGELFF	TGTGCCAGCAGTTCCCTAGCGGGCTACACCGGGGAGCTGTTTTTT
NA	NA	16	TRBV7-9	TRBJ2-5	CASNQGRQTPRETQYF	TGTGCCAGCAACCAGGGACGACAGACACCCAGGGAGACCCAGTACTTC
many	TRBD2	16	TRBV10-2	TRBJ2-7	CASSESAQRDRHEQYF	TGCGCCAGCAGTGAGTCAGCACAGCGGGATCGCCACGAGCAGTACTTC
few	NA	13	TRBV24-1	TRBJ1-1	CATSGWAQTEAFF	TGTGCCACCAGTGGTTGGGCTCAGACTGAAGCTTTCTTT
NA	TRBD2	14	TRBV3-1	TRBJ2-5	CASSQAAGRETQYF	TGTGCCAGCAGCCAAGCCGCCGGGAGGGAGACCCAGTACTTC
many	NA	14	TRBV7-9	TRBJ2-7	CASSRGTASYEQYF	TGTGCCAGCAGCAGGGGGACGGCGAGCTACGAGCAGTACTTC